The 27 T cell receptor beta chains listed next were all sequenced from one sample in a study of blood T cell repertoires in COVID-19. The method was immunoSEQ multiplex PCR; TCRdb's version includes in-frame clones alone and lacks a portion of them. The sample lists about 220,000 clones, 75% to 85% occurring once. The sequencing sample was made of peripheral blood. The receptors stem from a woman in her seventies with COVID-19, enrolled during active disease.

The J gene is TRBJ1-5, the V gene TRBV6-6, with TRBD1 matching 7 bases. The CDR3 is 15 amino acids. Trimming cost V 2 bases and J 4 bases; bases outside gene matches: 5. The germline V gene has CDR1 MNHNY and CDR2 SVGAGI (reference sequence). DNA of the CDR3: TGTGCCAGCAGTTACGTGGCAGGGGGGAATCAGCCCCAGCATTTT. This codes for CASSYVAGGNQPQHF.

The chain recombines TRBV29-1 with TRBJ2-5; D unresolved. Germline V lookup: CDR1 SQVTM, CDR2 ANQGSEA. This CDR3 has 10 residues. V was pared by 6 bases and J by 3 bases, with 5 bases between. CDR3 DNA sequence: TGCAGCGTGTCGGAAGAGACCCAGTACTTC. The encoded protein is CSVSEETQYF.

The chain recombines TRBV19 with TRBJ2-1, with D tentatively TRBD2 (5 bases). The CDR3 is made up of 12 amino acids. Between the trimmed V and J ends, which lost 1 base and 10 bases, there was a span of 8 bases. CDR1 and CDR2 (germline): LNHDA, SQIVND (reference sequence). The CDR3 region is CASSIVPSEQFF. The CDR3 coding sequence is TGTGCCAGTAGTATAGTCCCTAGCGAGCAGTTCTTC.

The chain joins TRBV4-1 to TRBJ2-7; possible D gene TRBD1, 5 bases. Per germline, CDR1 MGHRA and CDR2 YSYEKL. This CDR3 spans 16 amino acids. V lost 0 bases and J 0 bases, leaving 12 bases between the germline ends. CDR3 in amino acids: CASSQERQPLSYEQYF. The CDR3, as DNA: TGCGCCAGCAGCCAAGAGAGACAGCCCCTCTCCTACGAGCAGTACTTC.

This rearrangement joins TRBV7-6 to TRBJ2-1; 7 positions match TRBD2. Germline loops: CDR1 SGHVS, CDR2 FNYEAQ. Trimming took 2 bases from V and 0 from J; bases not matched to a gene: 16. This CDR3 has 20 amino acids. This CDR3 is CASSLSAAGPSLFSYNEQFF. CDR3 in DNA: TGTGCCAGCAGCTTATCTGCAGCGGGACCCAGCCTATTCTCCTACAATGAGCAGTTCTTC.

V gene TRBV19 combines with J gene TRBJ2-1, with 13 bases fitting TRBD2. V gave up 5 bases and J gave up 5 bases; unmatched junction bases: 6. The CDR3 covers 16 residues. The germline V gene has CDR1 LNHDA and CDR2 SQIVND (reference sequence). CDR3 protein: CASSRRGTSGDNEQFF. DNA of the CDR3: TGTGCCAGTAGTCGCCGGGGGACTAGCGGGGACAATGAGCAGTTCTTC.

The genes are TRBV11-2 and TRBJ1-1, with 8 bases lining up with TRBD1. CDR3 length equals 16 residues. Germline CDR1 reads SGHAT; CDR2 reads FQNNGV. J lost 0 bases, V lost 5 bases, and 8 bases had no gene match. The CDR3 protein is CASSVDRGKMNTEAFF. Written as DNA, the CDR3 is TGTGCCAGCAGCGTCGACAGGGGCAAAATGAACACTGAAGCTTTCTTT.

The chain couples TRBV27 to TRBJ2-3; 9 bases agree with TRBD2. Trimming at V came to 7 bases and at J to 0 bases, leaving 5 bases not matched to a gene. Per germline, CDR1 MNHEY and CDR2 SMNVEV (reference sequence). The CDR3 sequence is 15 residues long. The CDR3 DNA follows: TGTGCCAGCACCCTGACTAGCGGTAGCACAGATACGCAGTATTTT. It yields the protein CASTLTSGSTDTQYF.

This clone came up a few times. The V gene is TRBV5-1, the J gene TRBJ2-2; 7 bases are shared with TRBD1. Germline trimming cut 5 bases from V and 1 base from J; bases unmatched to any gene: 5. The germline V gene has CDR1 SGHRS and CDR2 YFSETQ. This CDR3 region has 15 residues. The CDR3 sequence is CASRDRAGNTGELFF. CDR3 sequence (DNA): TGCGCCAGCAGAGACAGGGCGGGGAACACCGGGGAGCTGTTTTTT.

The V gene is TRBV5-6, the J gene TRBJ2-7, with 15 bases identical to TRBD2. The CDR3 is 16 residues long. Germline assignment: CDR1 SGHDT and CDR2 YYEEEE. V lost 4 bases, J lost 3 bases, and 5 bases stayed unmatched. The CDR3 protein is CASSPGLAGGDYEQYF. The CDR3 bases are TGTGCCAGCAGCCCCGGACTAGCGGGGGGGGACTACGAGCAGTACTTC.

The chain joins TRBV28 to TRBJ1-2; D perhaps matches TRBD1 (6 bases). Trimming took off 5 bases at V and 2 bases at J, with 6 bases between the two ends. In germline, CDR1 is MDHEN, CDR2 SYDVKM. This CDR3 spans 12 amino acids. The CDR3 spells CASSTGNYGYTF. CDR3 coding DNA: TGTGCCAGCAGTACAGGGAACTATGGCTACACCTTC.

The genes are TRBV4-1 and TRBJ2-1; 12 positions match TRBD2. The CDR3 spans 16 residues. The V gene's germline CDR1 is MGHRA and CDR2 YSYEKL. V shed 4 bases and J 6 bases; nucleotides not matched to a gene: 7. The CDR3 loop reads CASSLPGTSGPNEQFF. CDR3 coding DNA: TGCGCCAGCAGCCTCCCCGGGACTAGCGGGCCCAATGAGCAGTTCTTC.

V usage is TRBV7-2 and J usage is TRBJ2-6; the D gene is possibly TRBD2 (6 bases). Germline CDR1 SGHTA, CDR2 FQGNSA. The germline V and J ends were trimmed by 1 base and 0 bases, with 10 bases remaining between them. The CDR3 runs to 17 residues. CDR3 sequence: CASSLVVRGSGANVLTF. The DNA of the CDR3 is TGTGCCAGCAGCTTAGTCGTGCGGGGCTCTGGGGCCAACGTCCTGACTTTC.

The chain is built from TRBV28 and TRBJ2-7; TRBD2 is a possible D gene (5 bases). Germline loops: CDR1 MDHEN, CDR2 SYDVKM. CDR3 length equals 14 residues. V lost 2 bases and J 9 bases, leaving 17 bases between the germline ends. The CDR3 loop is CASSLSKAARGQYF. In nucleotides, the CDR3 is TGTGCCAGCAGTTTAAGTAAGGCAGCTCGGGGGCAGTACTTC.

The CDR3 DNA sequence: TGCGCCAGCAGCTTGGAACAACCCAATTACAATGAGCAGTTCTTC. It is translated as CASSLEQPNYNEQFF. This sequence joins TRBV5-1 and TRBJ2-1; D unresolved. CDR1 and CDR2 (germline): SGHRS, YFSETQ. The V end was cut by 0 bases, the J end by 4 bases, with 11 bases between. The CDR3 sequence is 15 residues long.

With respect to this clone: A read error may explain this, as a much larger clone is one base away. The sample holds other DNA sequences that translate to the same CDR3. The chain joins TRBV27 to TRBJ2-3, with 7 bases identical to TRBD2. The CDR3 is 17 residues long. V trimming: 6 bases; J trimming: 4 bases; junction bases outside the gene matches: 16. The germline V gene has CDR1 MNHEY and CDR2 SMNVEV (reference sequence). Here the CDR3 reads CASSQIVGVRGADTQYF. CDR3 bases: TGTGCCAGCAGCCAGATTGTGGGGGTCCGGGGGGCAGATACGCAGTATTTT.

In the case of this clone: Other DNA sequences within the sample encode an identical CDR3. The CDR3 DNA sequence: TGTGCCAGCAGCCCCAGGGGGAGCTATGGCTACACCTTC. Its translation is CASSPRGSYGYTF. This chain uses TRBV6-5 with TRBJ1-2; 7 nucleotides align to TRBD1. V lost 6 bases and J lost 4; bases outside the gene matches: 5. The CDR3 has 13 amino acids. Germline CDR1 is MNHEY and CDR2 is SVGAGI.

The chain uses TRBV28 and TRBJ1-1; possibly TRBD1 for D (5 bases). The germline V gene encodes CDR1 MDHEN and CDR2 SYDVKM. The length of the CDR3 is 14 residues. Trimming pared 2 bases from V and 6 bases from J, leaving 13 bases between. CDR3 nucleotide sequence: TGTGCCAGCAGTTTACTACCAGGGATGGCTGAAGCTTTCTTT. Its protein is CASSLLPGMAEAFF. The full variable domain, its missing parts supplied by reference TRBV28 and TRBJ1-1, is DVKVTQSSRYLVKRTGEKVFLECVQDMDHENMFWYRQDPGLGLRLIYFSYDVKMKEKGDIPEGYSVSREKKERFSLILESASTNQTSMYLCASSLLPGMAEAFFGQGTRLTVV.

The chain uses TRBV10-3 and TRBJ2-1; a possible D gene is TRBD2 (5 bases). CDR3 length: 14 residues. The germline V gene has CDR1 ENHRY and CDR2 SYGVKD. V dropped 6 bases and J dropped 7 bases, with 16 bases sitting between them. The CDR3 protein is CAISPGSVRNEQFF. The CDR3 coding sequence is TGTGCCATCAGCCCGGGGAGCGTAAGGAATGAGCAGTTCTTC.

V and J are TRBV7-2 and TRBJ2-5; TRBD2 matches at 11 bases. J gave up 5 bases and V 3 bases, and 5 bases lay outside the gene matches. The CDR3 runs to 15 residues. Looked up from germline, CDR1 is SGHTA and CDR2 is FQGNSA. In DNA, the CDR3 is TGTGCCAGCAGCTTCACTAGCGGGAGATCGGAGACCCAGTACTTC. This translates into CASSFTSGRSETQYF.

CDR3 DNA: TGCAGCGTTGAAGGAGCTAGCGGGAGAGGTGCAGATACGCAGTATTTT. Translated, it gives CSVEGASGRGADTQYF. The chain recombines TRBV29-1 with TRBJ2-3; 10 bases map to TRBD2. With V trimmed by 1 base and J by 4 bases, 8 bases remained unmatched. Germline lookup yields CDR1 SQVTM and CDR2 ANQGSEA. The CDR3 is 16 residues long.

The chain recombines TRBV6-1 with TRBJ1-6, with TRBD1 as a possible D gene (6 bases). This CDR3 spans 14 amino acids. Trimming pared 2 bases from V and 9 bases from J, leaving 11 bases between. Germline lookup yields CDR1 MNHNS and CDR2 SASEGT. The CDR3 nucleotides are TGTGCCAGCAGTGAATGGCAGGGGAGTTCACCCCTCCACTTT. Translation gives CASSEWQGSSPLHF.

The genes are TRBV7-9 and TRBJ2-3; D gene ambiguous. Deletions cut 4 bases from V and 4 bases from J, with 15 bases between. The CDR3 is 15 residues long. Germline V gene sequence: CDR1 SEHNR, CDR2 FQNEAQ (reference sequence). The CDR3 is CASSSPGVQSDTQYF. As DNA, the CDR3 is TGTGCCAGCAGCTCCCCCGGAGTTCAGTCAGATACGCAGTATTTT.

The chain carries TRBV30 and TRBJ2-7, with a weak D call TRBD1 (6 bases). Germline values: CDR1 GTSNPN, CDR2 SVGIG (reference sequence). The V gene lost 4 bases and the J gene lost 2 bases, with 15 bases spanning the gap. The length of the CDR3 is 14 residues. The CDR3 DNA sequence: TGTGCCTGGATCGGGTCGGACAGACCCTACGAGCAGTACTTC. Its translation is CAWIGSDRPYEQYF.

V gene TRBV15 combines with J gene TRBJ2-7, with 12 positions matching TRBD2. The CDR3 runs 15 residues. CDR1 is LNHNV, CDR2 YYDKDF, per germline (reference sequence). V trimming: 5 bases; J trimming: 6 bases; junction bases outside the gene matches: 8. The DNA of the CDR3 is TGTGCCACCAGCTCCCTAGCGGGAGGGCCGGTCGAGCAGTACTTC. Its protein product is CATSSLAGGPVEQYF.

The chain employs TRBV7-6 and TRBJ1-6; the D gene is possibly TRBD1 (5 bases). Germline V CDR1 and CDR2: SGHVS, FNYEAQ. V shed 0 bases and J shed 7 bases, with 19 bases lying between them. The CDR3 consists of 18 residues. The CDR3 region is CASSLAPAGRPPNSPLHF. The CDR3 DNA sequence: TGTGCCAGCAGCTTAGCGCCGGCAGGGCGCCCCCCGAATTCACCCCTCCACTTT.

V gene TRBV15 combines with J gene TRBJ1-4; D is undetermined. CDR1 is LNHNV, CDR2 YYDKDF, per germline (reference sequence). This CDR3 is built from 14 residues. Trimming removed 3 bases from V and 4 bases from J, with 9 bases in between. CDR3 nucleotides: TGTGCCACCAGCAGGGGAGGTTATAATGAAAAACTGTTTTTT. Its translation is CATSRGGYNEKLFF.